The 31 T cell receptor beta chains below were found in one sample sequenced in a study of T cells in localized non-small cell lung cancer. The data were produced by immunoSEQ multiplex PCR, yet TCRdb's version contains in-frame clones alone and is incomplete. The sample lists 100,000 to 150,000 clones; 80% to 90% were seen once. This material consisted of peripheral blood, taken before any cancer treatment. These receptors all come from a female donor aged 60 or older with stage I lung adenocarcinoma.

The chain links TRBV25-1 to TRBJ2-3; D ambiguous. The CDR3 length is 15 residues. Trimming cost V 3 bases and J 0 bases, with 10 bases left between them. Germline values: CDR1 MGHDK, CDR2 SYGVNS. As DNA, the CDR3 is TGTGCCAGCAGTGACCCTAGTCCTAGCACAGATACGCAGTATTTT. Amino acid sequence: CASSDPSPSTDTQYF.

The chain combines TRBV11-2 with TRBJ2-2; TRBD2 matches at 7 bases. Germline V lookup: CDR1 SGHAT, CDR2 FQNNGV. J gave up 7 bases and V 6 bases, and 11 bases lay outside the gene matches. This CDR3 spans 15 amino acids. The DNA for the CDR3 is TGTGCCAGCAGACTCACGCGGACTAGTGACGGGGAGCTGTTTTTT. Amino acids: CASRLTRTSDGELFF.

This clone was recorded once. This chain uses TRBV7-3 with TRBJ2-1, with D possibly being TRBD1 (6 bases). The V and J ends lost 4 bases and 12 bases respectively, with 16 bases between them. Looked up from germline, CDR1 is SGHTA and CDR2 is FQGTGA. The CDR3 is 13 amino acids. CDR3 DNA sequence: TGTGCCAGCAGCTCGACGCCAACAGGGATGCAGTTCTTC. This sequence encodes CASSSTPTGMQFF.

V usage is TRBV7-2 and J usage is TRBJ1-3, with D tentatively TRBD1 (6 bases). CDR1 and CDR2 (germline): SGHTA, FQGNSA. Trimming took 2 bases from V and 0 from J, leaving 11 bases between them. The CDR3 has 16 residues. The CDR3 nucleotides read TGTGCCAGCAGCTTACACCGACAGGCCTCTGGAAACACCATATATTTT. This codes for CASSLHRQASGNTIYF.

J is TRBJ1-1 and V is TRBV18; 10 nucleotides agree with TRBD1. The trim removed 4 bases at V and 4 bases at J, leaving 3 bases unmatched. There are 14 residues in the CDR3. The germline V gene encodes CDR1 KGHSH and CDR2 LQKENI. CDR3 sequence (DNA): TGTGCCAGCTCACAGGGACAGGGGACCACTGAAGCTTTCTTT. This gives the protein CASSQGQGTTEAFF.

This chain uses TRBV5-8 with TRBJ1-4; D may be TRBD1 (5 bases). The CDR3 extends over 17 amino acids. The germline V gene encodes CDR1 SGHTS and CDR2 YDEGEE. Trimming pared 0 bases from V and 4 bases from J, leaving 16 bases between. The DNA for the CDR3 is TGTGCCAGCAGCTTGGCGAAGAAAAGGGGCCTTAATGAAAAACTGTTTTTT. Its translation is CASSLAKKRGLNEKLFF.

The chain recombines TRBV15 with TRBJ2-5, with D hard to call. The germline V gene has CDR1 LNHNV and CDR2 YYDKDF (reference sequence). Trimming removed 0 bases from V and 5 bases from J, with 13 bases in between. This CDR3 region has 15 residues. The CDR3 coding sequence is TGTGCCACCAGCAGAGACCTGGGTCCTGTGGAGACCCAGTACTTC. Translation gives CATSRDLGPVETQYF. The entire variable domain, with the rest obtained from reference TRBV15 and TRBJ2-5, is as follows: DAMVIQNPRYQVTQFGKPVTLSCSQTLNHNVMYWYQQKSSQAPKLLFHYYDKDFNNEADTPDNFQSRRPNTSFCFLDIRSPGLGDTAMYLCATSRDLGPVETQYFGPGTRLLVL.

J is TRBJ1-1 and V is TRBV7-8; 7 bases are a match to TRBD1. This CDR3 is built from 14 residues. With V trimmed by 4 bases and J by 5 bases, 7 bases remained unmatched. Germline V gives CDR1 SGHVS, CDR2 FQNEAQ. CDR3 in DNA: TGTGCCAGCAGCTCAGGGACAGTAGAAACTGAAGCTTTCTTT. This codes for CASSSGTVETEAFF.

As DNA, the CDR3 is TGTGCCTGGAGGCTGGGCTATAATTCACCCCTCCACTTT. Translating it yields CAWRLGYNSPLHF. The V and J genes are TRBV30 and TRBJ1-6; D gene unclear. The CDR3 length is 13 residues. V lost 3 bases to trimming and J lost 3 bases, with 6 bases between them. The germline CDR1 and CDR2 sequences are GTSNPN and SVGIG (reference sequence).

The CDR3 loop is CASSLTEGLVRETQYF. CDR3 DNA: TGTGCCAGCAGCTTAACCGAAGGACTAGTTCGTGAGACCCAGTACTTC. The V gene is TRBV7-3, the J gene TRBJ2-5, with 7 bases fitting TRBD2. The CDR3 totals 16 residues. The germline V gene has CDR1 SGHTA and CDR2 FQGTGA. J gave up 5 bases and V 0 bases, and 9 bases lay outside the gene matches. Looking up the rest from reference TRBV7-3 and TRBJ2-5 gives the full variable domain: GAGVSQTPSNKVTEKGKYVELRCDPISGHTALYWYRQSLGQGPEFLIYFQGTGAADDSGLPNDRFFAVRPEGSVSTLKIQRTERGDSAVYLCASSLTEGLVRETQYFGPGTRLLVL.

The gene calls are TRBV28 and TRBJ2-1, with D maybe TRBD2 (6 bases). V lost 1 base and J lost 4, with 11 bases in between. The germline V gene encodes CDR1 MDHEN and CDR2 SYDVKM. This CDR3 has 15 residues. Here the CDR3 reads CASSLLVGSYNEQFF. The CDR3 DNA reads TGTGCCAGCAGTTTATTGGTCGGGAGTTACAATGAGCAGTTCTTC.

This sequence joins TRBV2 and TRBJ1-2; D may be TRBD1 (5 bases). The CDR3 extends over 17 amino acids. Trimming stripped 1 base from V and 4 bases from J, with 19 bases between. Looked up from germline, CDR1 is SNHLY and CDR2 is FYNNEI. The CDR3 DNA sequence: TGTGCCAGCAGTGAAGGACACAGAAGAAAGGGGCTCTATGGCTACACCTTC. This sequence encodes CASSEGHRRKGLYGYTF.

This chain links TRBV29-1 with TRBJ2-5, with 9 bases that match TRBD1. The length of the CDR3 is 17 residues. Germline lookup yields CDR1 SQVTM and CDR2 ANQGSEA. J lost 3 bases, V lost 6 bases, and 17 bases had no gene match. CDR3 loop: CSVGRGQGNILEETQYF. In DNA form, the CDR3 reads TGCAGCGTGGGTCGGGGACAGGGTAACATCTTAGAAGAGACCCAGTACTTC.

This chain links TRBV9 with TRBJ2-5, with a weak D call TRBD2 (6 bases). This CDR3 spans 19 amino acids. Germline CDR1 is SGDLS and CDR2 is YYNGEE. Trimming left V 3 bases short and J 3 bases short, with 27 bases between. The CDR3 reads CASSDPHHAAGEGKETQYF. CDR3 in DNA: TGTGCCAGCAGCGACCCACATCACGCAGCGGGCGAGGGGAAAGAGACCCAGTACTTC.

The J gene is TRBJ2-1, the V gene TRBV5-1; D unclear. The CDR3 is 17 amino acids. V gave up 5 bases and J gave up 5 bases, with 23 bases separating them. Germline CDR1 reads SGHRS; CDR2 reads YFSETQ. DNA for the CDR3: TGCGCCAGCAGACGAACTTTGGCCATCAATTCAAACAATGAGCAGTTCTTC. This sequence encodes CASRRTLAINSNNEQFF.

V gene TRBV7-6 combines with J gene TRBJ2-3; unclear D gene. In germline, CDR1 is SGHVS, CDR2 FNYEAQ. With 3 bases removed from V and 6 bases from J, the gap between germline ends came to 7 bases. The CDR3 is 12 residues long. The CDR3 DNA follows: TGTGCCAGCAGCTTTCCCGACGATACGCAGTATTTT. The encoded protein is CASSFPDDTQYF.

The genes are TRBV19 and TRBJ2-7; 10 bases align to TRBD2. The CDR3 loop spans 21 amino acids. Germline V lookup: CDR1 LNHDA, CDR2 SQIVND (reference sequence). J gave up 2 bases and V 3 bases, and 22 bases lay outside the gene matches. CDR3 nucleotides: TGTGCCAGTAGTATCCCAGGGGGCATGAAGGCTAGCGGGAGAAAAACCTACGAGCAGTACTTC. Its translation: CASSIPGGMKASGRKTYEQYF.

This clone was seen a single time. The DNA of the CDR3 is TGTGCCAGCAGTCCCGGGACGTTCGGGGACGAGCAGTACTTC. Its protein is CASSPGTFGDEQYF. This chain joins TRBV28 and TRBJ2-7; D might be TRBD1 or TRBD2, each matching 5 bases. The CDR3 length is 14 residues. Trimming pared 5 bases from V and 5 bases from J, leaving 16 bases between. Germline CDR1 is MDHEN and CDR2 is SYDVKM.

This chain connects TRBV7-9 to TRBJ2-2; 8 bases match TRBD2. Germline CDR1 and CDR2: SEHNR and FQNEAQ (reference sequence). The J segment lost 7 bases and the V segment lost 2 bases, leaving 3 bases of the junction unmatched. CDR3 length: 14 amino acids. In DNA, the CDR3 is TGTGCCAGCAGCTTATCGGGAGGGGTCGGGGAGCTGTTTTTT. This translates into CASSLSGGVGELFF.

The chain combines TRBV5-4 with TRBJ1-1, with D possibly matching TRBD1 (6 bases). CDR1 and CDR2 from the germline V gene are SGHNT and YYREEE (reference sequence). V was pared by 3 bases and J by 4 bases, with 10 bases between. This CDR3 region has 13 residues. CDR3 nucleotide sequence: TGTGCCAGCAGCTACAGGGCTGGCACTGAAGCTTTCTTT. This gives the protein CASSYRAGTEAFF.

The chain combines TRBV5-1 with TRBJ2-1; TRBD1 is a possible D gene (6 bases). The CDR3 contains 14 residues. The germline V gene has CDR1 SGHRS and CDR2 YFSETQ. V lost 4 bases to trimming and J lost 4 bases, with 12 bases between them. In DNA form, the CDR3 reads TGCGCCAGCAGCCAACAGGGATTTTACAATGAGCAGTTCTTC. Its protein product is CASSQQGFYNEQFF.

The V call is TRBV2, the J call TRBJ2-2, with 9 bases that match TRBD2. The CDR3 contains 15 residues. Germline V gene lookup returns CDR1 SNHLY and CDR2 FYNNEI. The trim removed 8 bases at V and 0 bases at J, leaving 4 bases unmatched. This CDR3 reads CASESGRTNTGELFF. CDR3 nucleotide sequence: TGTGCCAGCGAAAGCGGGAGGACGAACACCGGGGAGCTGTTTTTT. Full variable domain (remainder filled in from reference TRBV2 and TRBJ2-2): EPEVTQTPSHQVTQMGQEVILRCVPISNHLYFYWYRQILGQKVEFLVSFYNNEISEKSEIFDDQFSVERPDGSNFTLKIRSTKLEDSAMYFCASESGRTNTGELFFGEGSRLTVL.

The V call is TRBV5-4, the J call TRBJ2-4; TRBD2 is a possible D gene (5 bases). The V end was cut by 3 bases, the J end by 3 bases, with 25 bases between. The CDR3 is made up of 19 amino acids. Germline CDR1 is SGHNT and CDR2 is YYREEE (reference sequence). The CDR3 sequence: CASSSEPSDSRRDKNIQYF. The CDR3 nucleotides are TGTGCCAGCAGCTCCGAACCGTCGGACTCCAGAAGGGACAAAAACATTCAGTACTTC.

The V and J genes are TRBV19 and TRBJ2-7; D gene ambiguous. The CDR3 has 15 residues. Germline CDR1 LNHDA, CDR2 SQIVND (reference sequence). The ends were cut back, 6 bases at V and 4 bases at J, with 19 bases in the middle. CDR3 amino acids: CASRTTGLGFYEQYF. CDR3 in DNA: TGTGCCAGTAGGACCACCGGGCTGGGGTTTTACGAGCAGTACTTC.

CDR3 sequence: CASYSSRLGTDTQYF. In DNA, the CDR3 is TGTGCCAGCTACTCCTCGCGGTTAGGCACAGATACGCAGTATTTT. The V and J genes are TRBV6-1 and TRBJ2-3; D uncertain. The germline V and J ends were trimmed by 8 bases and 1 base, with 16 bases remaining between them. This CDR3 has 15 amino acids. Germline CDR1 is MNHNS and CDR2 is SASEGT.

The chain recombines TRBV6-5 with TRBJ1-4; no firm D call. V shed 10 bases and J shed 4 bases, with 4 bases lying between them. Per the germline V gene, CDR1 is MNHEY and CDR2 is SVGAGI. CDR3 length: 10 residues. The CDR3 DNA is TGTGCCACCCATAATGAAAAACTGTTTTTT. It translates to CATHNEKLFF.

The chain employs TRBV2 and TRBJ2-7, with TRBD2 as a possible D gene (6 bases). This CDR3 has 15 amino acids. V lost 4 bases and J lost 1, with 14 bases in between. Germline lookup yields CDR1 SNHLY and CDR2 FYNNEI. CDR3 sequence (DNA): TGTGCCAGCAGTGGGAATCTAGCGTCGTCCTACGAGCAGTACTTC. Its translation is CASSGNLASSYEQYF.

The rearrangement uses TRBV10-3 and TRBJ1-2; D is possibly TRBD1 (6 bases). The CDR3 consists of 15 residues. V dropped 4 bases and J dropped 2 bases, with 14 bases sitting between them. The germline CDR1 and CDR2 sequences are ENHRY and SYGVKD. CDR3: CAISGTAQNNYGYTF. In nucleotides, the CDR3 is TGTGCCATCAGTGGGACAGCCCAAAACAACTATGGCTACACCTTC.

The CDR3 loop reads CASSVDPGTAEETQYF. CDR3 nucleotide sequence: TGTGCCAGCAGTGTAGATCCAGGGACAGCCGAAGAGACCCAGTACTTC. J is TRBJ2-5 and V is TRBV6-1; 7 bases are shared with TRBD1. J gave up 3 bases and V 4 bases, and 11 bases lay outside the gene matches. Germline CDR1 MNHNS, CDR2 SASEGT. The CDR3 sequence is 16 residues long.

The rearrangement uses TRBV9 and TRBJ2-1; 8 nucleotides line up with TRBD1. With V trimmed by 2 bases and J by 4 bases, 5 bases remained unmatched. Germline V CDR1 and CDR2: SGDLS, YYNGEE. There are 15 residues in the CDR3. CDR3 coding DNA: TGTGCCAGCAGCGTGGTGGACAGGGCTTACAATGAGCAGTTCTTC. Amino acids: CASSVVDRAYNEQFF.

The chain links TRBV6-5 to TRBJ2-2, with a tentative D call TRBD2 (5 bases). This CDR3 spans 14 amino acids. Trimming removed 6 bases at V and 0 bases at J, with 8 bases between. The germline CDR1 and CDR2 sequences are MNHEY and SVGAGI. The CDR3 loop reads CASSSGSNTGELFF. CDR3 nucleotides: TGTGCCAGCAGCTCGGGGTCGAACACCGGGGAGCTGTTTTTT.